The entry below gives a single TCR beta chain sequence along with its context. Primers: 60 Vbeta forward and 13 Jbeta reverse. Profiling relied on immunoSEQ multiplex PCR, and the TCRdb table lists in-frame clones only, not all of them. This sample has 200,000 to 250,000 clones, with more than 65% found just once. CDR3 length: 14 residues. Germline V gives CDR1 SEHNR, CDR2 FQNEAQ (reference sequence). V was cut by 4 bases and J by 2 bases, with 12 bases left in between. The source of the sample is a study of cytomegalovirus exposure and HLA in healthy donors. This sequence was found in a woman aged 30 to 39 in good health and CMV-seronegative. The sequenced sample was PBMCs. The chain links TRBV7-9 to TRBJ2-7, with TRBD2 as a possible D gene (6 bases). The CDR3: CASSSSTSTYEQYF. The CDR3 region has the DNA TGTGCCAGCAGCTCCTCGACTAGTACCTACGAGCAGTACTTC.